One T cell receptor beta chain is described in this entry. Its target is unknown. This record comes from a study of OX40 agonist ivuxolimab in advanced cancers. Using immunoSEQ multiplex PCR, the repertoire was profiled, and TCRdb retains in-frame clones only, with some absent. The sample lists roughly 81,000 clones, more than 75% seen once, with under 0.6% in the top ten. Germline V gene sequence: CDR1 LNHDA, CDR2 SQIVND (reference sequence). The CDR3 loop spans 12 amino acids. V lost 3 bases to trimming and J lost 11 bases; unmatched junction nucleotides: 3. Findings of the study overall: Researchers report that CD8+ T cells had, on average, more expanded clones than CD4+.

Autoimmune disease history or systemic immunosuppression barred patients. The clonotype was recovered from an adult with an advanced solid tumor such as melanoma, head and neck, liver or kidney cancer. The chain uses TRBV19 and TRBJ1-1, with 10 bases aligning to TRBD1. The specimen was CD4+ or CD8+ T cells sorted from blood, collected in a trial of the OX40 agonist ivuxolimab. The chain's CDR3 is CASSMVGQGAFF. The CDR3, as DNA: TGTGCCAGTAGTATGGTGGGACAGGGGGCTTTCTTT.